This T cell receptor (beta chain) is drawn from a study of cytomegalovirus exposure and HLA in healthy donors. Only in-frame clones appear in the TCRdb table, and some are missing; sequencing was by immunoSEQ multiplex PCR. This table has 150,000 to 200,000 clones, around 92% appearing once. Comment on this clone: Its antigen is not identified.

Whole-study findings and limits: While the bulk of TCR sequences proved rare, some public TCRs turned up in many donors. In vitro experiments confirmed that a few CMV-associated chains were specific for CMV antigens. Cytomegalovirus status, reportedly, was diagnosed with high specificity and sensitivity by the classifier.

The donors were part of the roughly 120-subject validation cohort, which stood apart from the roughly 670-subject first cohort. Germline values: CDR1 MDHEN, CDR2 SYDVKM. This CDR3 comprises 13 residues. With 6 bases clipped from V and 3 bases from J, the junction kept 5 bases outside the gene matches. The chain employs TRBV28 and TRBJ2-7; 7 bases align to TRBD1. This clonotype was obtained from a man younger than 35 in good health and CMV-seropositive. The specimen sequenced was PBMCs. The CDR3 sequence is CASRDRAVYEQYF. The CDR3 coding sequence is TGTGCCAGCAGAGACAGGGCTGTCTACGAGCAGTACTTC.